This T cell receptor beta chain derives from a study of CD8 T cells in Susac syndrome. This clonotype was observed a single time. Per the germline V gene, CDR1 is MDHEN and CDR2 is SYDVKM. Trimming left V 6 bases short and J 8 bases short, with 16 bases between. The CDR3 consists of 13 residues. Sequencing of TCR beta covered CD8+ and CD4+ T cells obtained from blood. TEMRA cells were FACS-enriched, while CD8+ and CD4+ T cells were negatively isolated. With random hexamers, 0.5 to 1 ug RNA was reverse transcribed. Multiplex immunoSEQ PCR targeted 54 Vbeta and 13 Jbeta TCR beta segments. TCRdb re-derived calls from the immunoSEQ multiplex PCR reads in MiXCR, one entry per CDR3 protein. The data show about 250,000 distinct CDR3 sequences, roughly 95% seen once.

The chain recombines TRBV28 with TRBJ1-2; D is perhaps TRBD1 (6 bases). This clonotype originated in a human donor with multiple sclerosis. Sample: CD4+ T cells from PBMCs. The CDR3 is CASSLGTTEGYTF. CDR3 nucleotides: TGTGCCAGCAGCCTCGGGACAACTGAAGGCTACACCTTC.